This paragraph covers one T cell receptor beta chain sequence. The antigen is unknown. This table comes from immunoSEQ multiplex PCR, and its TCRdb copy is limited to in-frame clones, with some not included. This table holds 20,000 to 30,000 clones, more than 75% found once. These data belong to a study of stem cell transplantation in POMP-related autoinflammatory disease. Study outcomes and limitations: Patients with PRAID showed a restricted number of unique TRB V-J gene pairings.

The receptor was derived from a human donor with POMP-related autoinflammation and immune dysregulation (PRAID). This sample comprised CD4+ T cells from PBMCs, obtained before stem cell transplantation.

CDR3 bases: TGTGCCAGCACGGGGCGGGGCTACGAGCAGTACTTC. Translated: CASTGRGYEQYF. This chain uses TRBV6-1 with TRBJ2-7; the D gene is possibly TRBD2 (6 bases). The germline CDR1 and CDR2 sequences are MNHNS and SASEGT. V was shortened by 7 bases and J by 3 bases, with 10 bases between the two germline ends. The CDR3 sequence is 12 residues long.